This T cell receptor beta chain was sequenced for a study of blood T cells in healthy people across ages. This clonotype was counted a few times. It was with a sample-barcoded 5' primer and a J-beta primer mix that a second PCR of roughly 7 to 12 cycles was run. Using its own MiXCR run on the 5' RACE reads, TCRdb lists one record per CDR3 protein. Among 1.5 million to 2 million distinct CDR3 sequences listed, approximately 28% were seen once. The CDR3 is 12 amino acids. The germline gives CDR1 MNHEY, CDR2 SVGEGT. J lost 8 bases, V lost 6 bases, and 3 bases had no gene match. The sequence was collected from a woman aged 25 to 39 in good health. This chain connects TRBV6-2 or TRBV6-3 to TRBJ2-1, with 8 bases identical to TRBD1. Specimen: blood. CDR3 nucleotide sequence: TGTGCCAGCAGACAGGGGGGAGATGAGCAGTTCTTC. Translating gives CASRQGGDEQFF.